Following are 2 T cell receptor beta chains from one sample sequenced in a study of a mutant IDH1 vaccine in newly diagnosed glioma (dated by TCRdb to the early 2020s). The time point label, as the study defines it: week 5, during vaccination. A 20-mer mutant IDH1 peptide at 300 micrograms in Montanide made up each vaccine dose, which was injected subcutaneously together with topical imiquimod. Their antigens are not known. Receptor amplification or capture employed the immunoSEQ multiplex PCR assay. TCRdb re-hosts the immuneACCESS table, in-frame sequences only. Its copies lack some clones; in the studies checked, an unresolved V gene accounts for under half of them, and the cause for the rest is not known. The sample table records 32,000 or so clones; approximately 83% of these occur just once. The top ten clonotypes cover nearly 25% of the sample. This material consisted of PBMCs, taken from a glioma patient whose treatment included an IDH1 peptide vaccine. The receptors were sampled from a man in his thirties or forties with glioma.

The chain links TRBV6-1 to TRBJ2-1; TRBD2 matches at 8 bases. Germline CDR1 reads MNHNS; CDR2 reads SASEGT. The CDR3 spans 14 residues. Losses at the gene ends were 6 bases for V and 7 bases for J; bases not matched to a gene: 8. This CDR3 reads CASSHPPSGNEQFF. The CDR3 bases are TGTGCCAGCAGCCACCCCCCTAGCGGGAATGAGCAGTTCTTC.

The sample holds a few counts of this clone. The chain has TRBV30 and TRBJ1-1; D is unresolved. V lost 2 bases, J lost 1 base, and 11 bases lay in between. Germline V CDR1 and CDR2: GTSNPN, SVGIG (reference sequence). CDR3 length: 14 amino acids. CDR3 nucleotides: TGTGCCTGGAGTCGAGGGTTTGGGAACACTGAAGCTTTCTTT. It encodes CAWSRGFGNTEAFF.